The next 29 T cell receptor beta chains were all read from a single sample in a study of human CD8 memory T cell subsets. Generation of TCR beta libraries used UMI-labeled 5' RACE. Using its own MiXCR run on the 5' RACE reads, TCRdb lists one record per CDR3 protein. The sample includes over 7,000 distinct CDR3 sequences, around 4.2% of them seen just once. Material for sequencing was CD8+ T cells from PBMCs. The receptors originated from a human donor in good health.

This clonotype was observed many times. J is TRBJ2-7 and V is TRBV6-1; D is uncertain. CDR3 length equals 15 residues. Germline CDR1 MNHNS, CDR2 SASEGT. The V and J ends lost 4 bases and 4 bases respectively, with 17 bases between them. This chain's CDR3 is CASSVDLAALYEQYF. Here the CDR3 DNA reads TGTGCCAGCAGTGTTGACCTGGCGGCTTTATACGAGCAGTACTTC.

V usage is TRBV19 and J usage is TRBJ2-1, with a weak D call TRBD2 (6 bases). CDR3 length: 17 residues. Germline V gene lookup returns CDR1 LNHDA and CDR2 SQIVND (reference sequence). Trimming removed 5 bases at V and 0 bases at J, with 17 bases between. The CDR3 protein is CASSLPHRESSYNEQFF. CDR3 nucleotide sequence: TGTGCCAGTAGTTTACCCCACCGGGAGAGCTCCTACAATGAGCAGTTCTTC.

This clonotype was recorded at least ten times. CDR3 region: CASSYSKRSRRTEAFF. The CDR3 DNA reads TGTGCCAGCAGTTACTCGAAGCGATCGCGCCGCACTGAAGCTTTCTTT. The rearrangement joins TRBV6-2 or TRBV6-3 to TRBJ1-1; unclear D gene. This CDR3 spans 16 amino acids. V shed 0 bases and J shed 4 bases, with 15 bases lying between them. The germline gives CDR1 MNHEY, CDR2 SVGEGT.

Ten or more counts support this clonotype. The chain combines TRBV18 with TRBJ1-1, with D unclear. Trimming removed 0 bases from V and 3 bases from J, with 2 bases in between. The CDR3 consists of 12 residues. Germline CDR1 and CDR2: KGHSH and LQKENI. In nucleotides, the CDR3 is TGTGCCAGCTCACCACCATACACTGAAGCTTTCTTT. Translation: CASSPPYTEAFF. The whole variable domain, remainder taken from reference TRBV18 and TRBJ1-1, is NAGVMQNPRHLVRRRGQEARLRCSPMKGHSHVYWYRQLPEEGLKFMVYLQKENIIDESGMPKERFSAEFPKEGPSILRIQQVVRGDSAAYFCASSPPYTEAFFGQGTRLTVV.

This clonotype counts as medium-sized (0.01 to 0.1%). This chain connects TRBV28 to TRBJ1-5, with D unresolved. Looked up from germline, CDR1 is MDHEN and CDR2 is SYDVKM. The V gene lost 2 bases and the J gene lost 1 base, with 3 bases spanning the gap. The CDR3 length is 13 residues. The CDR3 protein is CASSLGSNQPQHF. CDR3 coding DNA: TGTGCCAGCAGTTTAGGCAGCAATCAGCCCCAGCATTTT. The variable domain in full, completed from reference TRBV28 and TRBJ1-5, reads DVKVTQSSRYLVKRTGEKVFLECVQDMDHENMFWYRQDPGLGLRLIYFSYDVKMKEKGDIPEGYSVSREKKERFSLILESASTNQTSMYLCASSLGSNQPQHFGDGTRLSIL.

This clonotype was observed many times. The V call is TRBV4-3, the J call TRBJ2-2, with D maybe TRBD1 (6 bases). There are 16 residues in the CDR3. CDR1 and CDR2 from the germline V gene are LGHNA and YSLEER. The V and J ends lost 0 bases and 0 bases respectively, with 8 bases between them. CDR3 coding DNA: TGCGCCAGCAGCCAAGATGGGACACCGAACACCGGGGAGCTGTTTTTT. Translating it yields CASSQDGTPNTGELFF.

This clonotype was seen ten or more times. The V call is TRBV24-1, the J call TRBJ2-3, with unresolved D. The CDR3 has 14 residues. CDR1 KGHDR and CDR2 SFDVKD come from the germline V gene. Trimming removed 9 bases at V and 1 base at J, with 13 bases between. The CDR3 region is CATGDRFGTDTQYF. The CDR3 DNA sequence: TGTGCCACCGGGGATAGGTTTGGCACAGATACGCAGTATTTT.

The V call is TRBV19, the J call TRBJ2-3; maybe TRBD2 (6 bases). Germline lookup yields CDR1 LNHDA and CDR2 SQIVND (reference sequence). Trimming removed 3 bases from V and 3 bases from J, with 16 bases in between. The CDR3 covers 16 residues. The CDR3 sequence is CASSIFGGRATDTQYF. CDR3 in DNA: TGTGCCAGTAGTATTTTCGGGGGTCGAGCTACAGATACGCAGTATTTT.

This clonotype has at least ten counts. The rearrangement joins TRBV12-3 or TRBV12-4 to TRBJ2-3; unclear D gene. The CDR3 has 13 amino acids. Trimming took 6 bases from V and 6 from J, leaving 13 bases between them. In DNA, the CDR3 is TGTGCCAGCAGCCCCCGTGGAGAGGATACGCAGTATTTT. Its protein product is CASSPRGEDTQYF.

This clonotype appeared a few times. This chain uses TRBV6-1 with TRBJ1-6, with unresolved D. V dropped 0 bases and J dropped 4 bases, with 10 bases sitting between them. Per the germline V gene, CDR1 is MNHNS and CDR2 is SASEGT. The CDR3 has 16 amino acids. Here the CDR3 reads CASSEAGGRYNSPLHF. For the CDR3, the DNA is TGTGCCAGCAGTGAAGCTGGCGGAAGATATAATTCACCCCTCCACTTT.

This clonotype was counted many times. The chain joins TRBV4-1 to TRBJ2-1, with 7 nucleotides matching TRBD1. The CDR3 is 16 residues long. The V gene's germline CDR1 is MGHRA and CDR2 YSYEKL. After removal of 1 base from V and 4 bases from J, the junction contained 7 bases not matched to a gene. The CDR3 sequence: CASSQGAGGTYNEQFF. In nucleotides, the CDR3 is TGCGCCAGCAGCCAAGGTGCAGGGGGAACATACAATGAGCAGTTCTTC.

By share, this clonotype ranks as medium-sized. The J gene is TRBJ2-2, the V gene TRBV29-1; D gene ambiguous. The V and J ends lost 0 bases and 6 bases respectively, with 17 bases between them. The germline CDR1 and CDR2 sequences are SQVTM and ANQGSEA. CDR3 length equals 16 residues. DNA of the CDR3: TGCAGCGTTGAAGATTACAGCGTAGGTGGGGCCGGGGAGCTGTTTTTT. Its protein product is CSVEDYSVGGAGELFF.

This clonotype is classed as medium-sized (0.01 to 0.1%). This chain joins TRBV18 and TRBJ2-7, with D possibly being TRBD2 (6 bases). With 2 bases removed from V and 1 base from J, the gap between germline ends came to 15 bases. CDR1 is KGHSH and CDR2 is LQKENI in the germline V gene. The CDR3 runs 16 residues. The CDR3 reads CASSPGRNPVSYEQYF. CDR3 DNA: TGTGCCAGCTCACCAGGGAGGAATCCAGTTTCCTACGAGCAGTACTTC.

At least ten counts were recorded for this clonotype. The gene calls are TRBV5-1 and TRBJ1-1; D is undetermined. Germline V gene lookup returns CDR1 SGHRS and CDR2 YFSETQ. V was clipped by 2 bases and J by 1 base, with 6 bases between them. The CDR3 loop spans 13 amino acids. The CDR3 is CASSFYRNTEAFF. The CDR3 DNA follows: TGCGCCAGCAGCTTTTACAGGAACACTGAAGCTTTCTTT.

This clonotype was seen ten or more times. The rearrangement joins TRBV5-5 to TRBJ2-1; 8 nucleotides match TRBD1. V dropped 0 bases and J dropped 8; count of bases not matched to a gene: 7. Germline V gives CDR1 SGHKS, CDR2 YYEKEE (reference sequence). CDR3 length: 15 amino acids. The chain's CDR3 is CASSLVGTGGDEQFF. As DNA, the CDR3 is TGTGCCAGCAGCTTGGTGGGGACAGGTGGGGATGAGCAGTTCTTC.

This chain joins TRBV20-1 and TRBJ2-7; the match to TRBD1 covers 7 bases. The CDR3 covers 14 residues. Germline CDR1 DFQATT, CDR2 SNEGSKA (reference sequence). With V trimmed by 4 bases and J by 2 bases, 8 bases remained unmatched. The CDR3 loop reads CSAISGQVTYEQYF. CDR3 DNA: TGCAGTGCTATCTCCGGACAGGTAACCTACGAGCAGTACTTC.

This clonotype was seen ten or more times. CDR3: CASSVVEQYTDTQYF. CDR3 bases: TGTGCCAGCAGCGTCGTTGAACAGTACACAGATACGCAGTATTTT. V usage is TRBV9 and J usage is TRBJ2-3; no clear D. This CDR3 comprises 15 residues. Germline loops: CDR1 SGDLS, CDR2 YYNGEE. V dropped 2 bases and J dropped 2 bases, with 12 bases sitting between them.

Regarding this clonotype: Relative to the germline gene, one junction end is altered; a read error may explain this. Here the CDR3 DNA reads TGCGCCAGCAGCAAAGGACAGGGCGGTTTCCAAGACACCCAGTACTTC. Translating it yields CASSKGQGGFQDTQYF. The chain combines TRBV5-1 with TRBJ2-5; 8 bases map to TRBD1. CDR3 length: 16 residues. CDR1 is SGHRS and CDR2 is YFSETQ in the germline V gene.

There are many counts of this clonotype. The chain has TRBV7-9 and TRBJ2-3; D is perhaps TRBD2 (6 bases). Trimming stripped 2 bases from V and 0 bases from J, with 9 bases between. The CDR3 extends over 15 amino acids. Germline V gene sequence: CDR1 SEHNR, CDR2 FQNEAQ (reference sequence). CDR3 sequence (DNA): TGTGCCAGCAGCTTATTTGGGGGGAGCACAGATACGCAGTATTTT. This gives the protein CASSLFGGSTDTQYF.

In its sample, this clonotype was seen a few times. The chain is built from TRBV12-3 or TRBV12-4 and TRBJ1-1; TRBD1 is a possible D gene (5 bases). Trimming cost V 4 bases and J 4 bases, with 16 bases left between them. The CDR3 is made up of 15 amino acids. The CDR3 protein is CASSSARGWGTEAFF. The CDR3, as DNA: TGTGCCAGCAGTTCTGCGCGGGGGTGGGGCACTGAAGCTTTCTTT.

The sample holds many counts of this clonotype. The genes are TRBV28 and TRBJ2-1, with TRBD1 matching over 7 bases. J lost 7 bases, V lost 6 bases, and 9 bases had no gene match. Germline loops: CDR1 MDHEN, CDR2 SYDVKM. The CDR3 extends over 14 amino acids. The CDR3 loop reads CASSSGTEANEQFF. The DNA for the CDR3 is TGTGCCAGCAGCTCCGGGACAGAGGCAAATGAGCAGTTCTTC.

The chain combines TRBV6-5 with TRBJ2-2, with 10 bases matching TRBD2. Trimming at V came to 0 bases and at J to 8 bases, leaving 3 bases not matched to a gene. CDR1 is MNHEY and CDR2 is SVGAGI in the germline V gene. This CDR3 comprises 15 residues. The CDR3 is CASSYSAGGPGELFF. DNA for the CDR3: TGTGCCAGCAGTTACTCAGCGGGGGGGCCTGGGGAGCTGTTTTTT.

This clonotype has a handful of counts. This sequence joins TRBV12-2 and TRBJ2-7; TRBD1 was called by the table and not checked on the DNA. TRBV12-2 is a recognized pseudogene. The CDR3 spans 15 residues. CDR3 nucleotide sequence: TGTGCAAGTCGCTTAGGACGGGACAGCACCTACGAGCAGTACTTC. Translated, it gives CASRLGRDSTYEQYF.

By its share, this clonotype is medium-sized. The chain employs TRBV29-1 and TRBJ2-7; 8 bases match TRBD2. Unmatched junction bases numbered 4, after V lost 4 bases and J lost 2 bases. The germline V gene encodes CDR1 SQVTM and CDR2 ANQGSEA. The CDR3 runs to 13 residues. The CDR3 loop reads CSVVWREAYEQYF. The CDR3 coding sequence is TGCAGCGTTGTATGGCGGGAGGCCTACGAGCAGTACTTC.

To note about this clonotype: Possible read error: a much larger clone is one base away. Lacking the conserved final phenylalanine or tryptophan, this CDR3 likely reflects a read error. The chain combines TRBV7-9 with TRBJ2-3; TRBD2 matches at 8 bases. Unmatched junction bases numbered 4, after V lost 2 bases and J lost 3 bases. This CDR3 spans 15 amino acids. Germline V gene sequence: CDR1 SEHNR, CDR2 FQNEAQ (reference sequence). CDR3: CASSLSGRMTDTQYL. CDR3 nucleotide sequence: TGTGCCAGCAGCTTAAGCGGGAGAATGACAGATACGCAGTATTTA.

The gene calls are TRBV6-6 and TRBJ2-2; TRBD2 aligns across 7 bases. Germline values: CDR1 MNHNY, CDR2 SVGAGI (reference sequence). This CDR3 contains 14 residues. After removal of 0 bases from V and 8 bases from J, the junction contained 3 bases not matched to a gene. The CDR3 sequence: CASSYSSGEGELFF. The CDR3 DNA reads as TGTGCCAGCAGTTACTCGAGCGGGGAGGGGGAGCTGTTTTTT.

This clonotype showed up many times. The chain has TRBV28 and TRBJ1-4; weak D call: TRBD1 (6 bases). The germline gives CDR1 MDHEN, CDR2 SYDVKM. This CDR3 comprises 14 residues. Trimming took off 4 bases at V and 4 bases at J, with 10 bases between the two ends. CDR3 protein: CASSSTGNNEKLFF. CDR3 sequence (DNA): TGTGCCAGCAGTTCCACAGGGAATAATGAAAAACTGTTTTTT.

This clonotype was recorded at least ten times. The chain has TRBV5-8 and TRBJ2-7, with D possibly TRBD1 on 6 matching bases. V was cut by 3 bases and J by 7 bases, with 11 bases left in between. The length of the CDR3 is 12 residues. Germline lookup yields CDR1 SGHTS and CDR2 YDEGEE. The CDR3 bases are TGTGCCAGCAGCTCACAGGGCAGGGAGCAGTACTTC. Protein: CASSSQGREQYF.

In its sample, this clonotype was seen a few times. V is TRBV6-4 and J is TRBJ2-3; TRBD2 matches 7 bases. The CDR3 is 15 residues long. Trimming cost V 2 bases and J 4 bases; bases outside gene matches: 6. CDR1 MRHNA and CDR2 SNTAGT come from the germline V gene. The CDR3 spells CASSDGEGSADTQYF. CDR3 coding DNA: TGTGCCAGCAGTGACGGGGAGGGGTCCGCAGATACGCAGTATTTT.